The 32 T cell receptor beta chains listed next were all sequenced from one sample in a study of CD8 T cells in Susac syndrome. An input of roughly 0.5 to 1 ug of RNA was subjected to reverse transcription using random hexamers. TCRdb redid the calling of the immunoSEQ multiplex PCR reads with MiXCR, one entry per CDR3 protein. The sample records about 200,000 distinct CDR3 sequences, roughly 90% being singletons. The sample was CD8+ T cells from PBMCs. The receptors here all came from a human donor with multiple sclerosis.

V gene TRBV19 combines with J gene TRBJ1-6, with TRBD1 as a possible D gene (5 bases). Trimming removed 3 bases at V and 7 bases at J, with 10 bases between. This CDR3 contains 14 residues. Germline V gene sequence: CDR1 LNHDA, CDR2 SQIVND (reference sequence). Written as DNA, the CDR3 is TGTGCCAGTAGTATGGGACCGGTGAATTCACCCCTCCACTTT. Its translation is CASSMGPVNSPLHF.

For the CDR3, the DNA is TGCGCCAGCAGCCAAGGCCAGGGGCTCAAAGAGACCCAGTACTTC. This sequence encodes CASSQGQGLKETQYF. The chain employs TRBV4-1 and TRBJ2-5; tentative D call: TRBD1 (6 bases). CDR1 and CDR2 from the germline V gene are MGHRA and YSYEKL. CDR3 length: 15 amino acids. Trimming removed 1 base at V and 3 bases at J, with 12 bases between.

CDR3: CASSQTGAPYGYTF. In DNA form, the CDR3 reads TGTGCCAGCAGTCAGACAGGGGCACCCTATGGCTACACCTTC. This chain connects TRBV2 to TRBJ1-2; 8 bases are shared with TRBD1. Germline V gene data show CDR1 as SNHLY and CDR2 as FYNNEI. The CDR3 totals 14 residues. V dropped 5 bases and J dropped 4; count of bases not matched to a gene: 6.

To note about this clonotype: A read error may account for a junction end that differs from germline. This rearrangement joins TRBV7-3 to TRBJ2-7, with 7 bases fitting TRBD1. Germline V gene sequence: CDR1 SGHTA, CDR2 FQGTGA. The CDR3 has 16 residues. For the CDR3, the DNA is TGTGCCAGCAGCCTAACAGGGACAGACCCCCCCTACGAGCAGTACTTC. Residues: CASSLTGTDPPYEQYF.

The V call is TRBV6-1, the J call TRBJ2-7; 10 bases fit TRBD2. The CDR3 extends over 15 amino acids. CDR1 MNHNS and CDR2 SASEGT come from the germline V gene. V lost 7 bases and J lost 6; bases outside the gene matches: 12. The CDR3 protein is CASMVGAGGPREQYF. In DNA, the CDR3 is TGTGCCAGCATGGTGGGAGCGGGGGGGCCGCGCGAGCAGTACTTC.

This chain uses TRBV5-6 with TRBJ2-7, with no clear D. Trimming stripped 2 bases from V and 2 bases from J, with 5 bases between. The CDR3 is 12 residues long. The germline V gene has CDR1 SGHDT and CDR2 YYEEEE. DNA for the CDR3: TGTGCCAGCAGCTTTTCTCCCTACGAGCAGTACTTC. This gives the protein CASSFSPYEQYF.

This clonotype was seen a single time. V and J are TRBV5-6 and TRBJ1-1, with D possibly being TRBD1 (5 bases). The CDR3 is 15 residues long. Deletions cut 6 bases from V and 1 base from J, with 16 bases between. CDR1 is SGHDT, CDR2 YYEEEE, per germline. CDR3 amino acids: CASTPRGVGNTEAFF. The CDR3 region has the DNA TGTGCCAGCACCCCACGGGGGGTGGGGAACACTGAAGCTTTCTTT.

This clonotype was seen only once. The chain links TRBV4-1 to TRBJ2-7; unclear D gene. This CDR3 is built from 13 residues. The V end was cut by 1 base, the J end by 5 bases, with 9 bases between. Germline values: CDR1 MGHRA, CDR2 YSYEKL. The CDR3 protein is CASSQAIHHEQYF. In DNA, the CDR3 is TGCGCCAGCAGCCAAGCGATACACCACGAGCAGTACTTC.

V and J are TRBV19 and TRBJ1-1, with D possibly being TRBD1 (5 bases). The CDR3 spans 15 residues. Germline lookup yields CDR1 LNHDA and CDR2 SQIVND (reference sequence). The V and J ends lost 1 base and 1 base respectively, with 10 bases between them. The CDR3: CASSIVGTGNTEAFF. The CDR3, as DNA: TGTGCCAGTAGTATAGTGGGAACAGGGAACACTGAAGCTTTCTTT.

With regard to this clonotype: An end of the junction differs from the germline gene, which may be a read error. The chain recombines TRBV13 with TRBJ1-2, with D perhaps matching TRBD1 (5 bases). The V gene's germline CDR1 is PRHDT and CDR2 FYEKMQ (reference sequence). The CDR3 length is 15 residues. This chain's CDR3 is CASSSTGRAIYGYTF. The CDR3 bases are TGTGCCAGCAGCTCCACCGGCAGGGCTATTTATGGCTACACTTTC.

In nucleotides, the CDR3 is TGTGCCAGCAGCCATGAAAGGGGGTTGAAGTACGAGCAGTACTTC. It codes for CASSHERGLKYEQYF. V usage is TRBV14 and J usage is TRBJ2-7; D is possibly TRBD1 (6 bases). Trimming left V 3 bases short and J 4 bases short, with 16 bases between. The CDR3 covers 15 residues. Looked up from germline, CDR1 is SGHDN and CDR2 is FVKESK.

The chain links TRBV10-2 to TRBJ2-3, with 11 bases lining up with TRBD1. The CDR3 spans 16 residues. Germline values: CDR1 WSHSY, CDR2 SAAADI. V lost 3 bases to trimming and J lost 5 bases; unmatched junction nucleotides: 7. The CDR3 DNA sequence: TGCGCCAGCAGTGACCGGGACAGGGGGACGGTAGATACGCAGTATTTT. Protein product: CASSDRDRGTVDTQYF.

The V call is TRBV30, the J call TRBJ1-2, with D tentatively TRBD1 (6 bases). The ends were cut back, 6 bases at V and 0 bases at J, with 17 bases in the middle. CDR1 GTSNPN and CDR2 SVGIG come from the germline V gene (reference sequence). The CDR3 sequence is 15 residues long. The CDR3 spells CACLVLGTTNYGYTF. The CDR3 nucleotides are TGTGCCTGCCTTGTACTCGGGACAACTAACTATGGCTACACCTTC.

This clonotype was picked up one time. This rearrangement joins TRBV3-1 to TRBJ2-4; D uncertain. Germline V CDR1 and CDR2: LGHDT, YNNKEL (reference sequence). V was clipped by 3 bases and J by 0 bases, with 9 bases between them. This CDR3 spans 15 amino acids. The CDR3 DNA follows: TGTGCCAGCAGCCACAATCTTTTAGCCAAAAACATTCAGTACTTC. It is translated as CASSHNLLAKNIQYF.

This clonotype was detected once. J is TRBJ1-1 and V is TRBV13; D call uncertain. The CDR3 has 15 amino acids. Per the germline V gene, CDR1 is PRHDT and CDR2 is FYEKMQ (reference sequence). Trimming cost V 5 bases and J 4 bases, with 17 bases left between them. The CDR3 DNA is TGTGCCAGCAGCAATACAGCCCGGGGAGGCACTGAAGCTTTCTTT. This sequence encodes CASSNTARGGTEAFF. The full variable domain, with the rest looked up from reference TRBV13 and TRBJ1-1, is AAGVIQSPRHLIKEKRETATLKCYPIPRHDTVYWYQQGPGQDPQFLISFYEKMQSDKGSIPDRFSAQQFSDYHSELNMSSLELGDSALYFCASSNTARGGTEAFFGQGTRLTVV.

V gene TRBV7-9 combines with J gene TRBJ2-1, with D unclear. There are 14 residues in the CDR3. Trimming took off 3 bases at V and 1 base at J, with 7 bases between the two ends. Germline CDR1 and CDR2: SEHNR and FQNEAQ (reference sequence). The CDR3 DNA reads as TGTGCCAGCAGCTTCGTCGGGTCCTACAATGAGCAGTTCTTC. Amino acids: CASSFVGSYNEQFF.

This clonotype was recorded once. The CDR3 coding sequence is TGTGCCACCTTCGCGACAGGGGTTGATGGCTACACCTTC. Its protein product is CATFATGVDGYTF. The chain recombines TRBV7-9 with TRBJ1-2, with 8 bases matching TRBD1. The CDR3 is 13 residues long. V lost 10 bases, J lost 6 bases, and 10 bases stayed unmatched. Germline V lookup: CDR1 SEHNR, CDR2 FQNEAQ (reference sequence).

The chain carries TRBV6-5 and TRBJ2-7; D gene uncertain. This CDR3 is built from 12 residues. Germline V lookup: CDR1 MNHEY, CDR2 SVGAGI. Trimming pared 5 bases from V and 5 bases from J, leaving 10 bases between. DNA for the CDR3: TGTGCCAGCAGTCCCGATAGGCACGAGCAGTACTTC. This encodes CASSPDRHEQYF.

V usage is TRBV28 and J usage is TRBJ1-5; D is uncertain. Germline V CDR1 and CDR2: MDHEN, SYDVKM. This CDR3 is built from 15 residues. V shed 7 bases and J shed 4 bases, with 17 bases lying between them. The CDR3 nucleotides read TGTGCCAGCATCCCCCTCGCAGGTTCTAATCAGCCCCAGCATTTT. Translating gives CASIPLAGSNQPQHF.

The genes are TRBV7-9 and TRBJ1-1; D ambiguous. Germline values: CDR1 SEHNR, CDR2 FQNEAQ (reference sequence). The V gene lost 3 bases and the J gene lost 3 bases, with 5 bases spanning the gap. CDR3 length: 12 residues. The CDR3 DNA follows: TGTGCCAGCAGCTTTCAGGACACTGAAGCTTTCTTT. As protein: CASSFQDTEAFF.

This chain joins TRBV7-9 and TRBJ2-7; D is perhaps TRBD1 (6 bases). This CDR3 has 13 amino acids. The germline CDR1 and CDR2 sequences are SEHNR and FQNEAQ (reference sequence). Deletions cut 5 bases from V and 5 bases from J, with 13 bases between. The CDR3 DNA follows: TGTGCCAGCAGCCCCAGGACAGTTGACGAGCAGTACTTC. Protein sequence: CASSPRTVDEQYF.

This chain joins TRBV30 and TRBJ2-1; 7 positions match TRBD2. V gave up 2 bases and J gave up 7 bases; unmatched junction bases: 5. Germline assignment: CDR1 GTSNPN and CDR2 SVGIG (reference sequence). The length of the CDR3 is 13 residues. CDR3 region: CAWSTNGGNEQFF. For the CDR3, the DNA is TGTGCCTGGAGTACGAACGGGGGGAATGAGCAGTTCTTC.

The J gene is TRBJ2-7, the V gene TRBV29-1, with D unresolved. V was trimmed by 6 bases and J by 0 bases, leaving 9 bases between them. The CDR3 is made up of 12 amino acids. CDR1 is SQVTM and CDR2 is ANQGSEA in the germline V gene. In DNA form, the CDR3 reads TGCAGCGTCTCAACCGACTCCTACGAGCAGTACTTC. Amino acid sequence: CSVSTDSYEQYF.

The rearrangement joins TRBV20-1 to TRBJ1-1; D gene uncertain. From germline, CDR1 is DFQATT and CDR2 SNEGSKA (reference sequence). Trimming cost V 5 bases and J 4 bases, with 11 bases left between them. This CDR3 has 12 amino acids. The CDR3 region has the DNA TGCAGTGCTCCGGTATTTGGCACTGAAGCTTTCTTT. It codes for CSAPVFGTEAFF.

This clonotype was counted once. The chain couples TRBV6-1 to TRBJ2-3; D is undetermined. Per germline, CDR1 MNHNS and CDR2 SASEGT. V was shortened by 1 base and J by 12 bases, with 5 bases between the two germline ends. This CDR3 is built from 10 residues. CDR3 in amino acids: CASSEGLQYF. CDR3 DNA: TGTGCCAGCAGTGAAGGGCTACAGTATTTT.

This sequence joins TRBV29-1 and TRBJ2-7, with D unclear. This CDR3 contains 13 residues. V shed 4 bases and J shed 2 bases, with 12 bases lying between them. Germline V lookup: CDR1 SQVTM, CDR2 ANQGSEA. The CDR3 region is CSVAGQNPYEQYF. CDR3 in DNA: TGCAGCGTTGCCGGGCAGAACCCCTACGAGCAGTACTTC.

The chain carries TRBV6-9 and TRBJ1-5; D is unclear. The CDR3 is made up of 17 amino acids. V was shortened by 7 bases and J by 2 bases, with 21 bases between the two germline ends. The V gene's germline CDR1 is MNHGY and CDR2 SVAAGI. The CDR3 region has the DNA TGTGCCAGCACCCATCGACGGCAGGCCCCGGGCAATCAGCCCCAGCATTTT. Its protein is CASTHRRQAPGNQPQHF.

This clonotype was counted a single time. The chain employs TRBV4-1 and TRBJ2-5; 7 bases agree with TRBD1. This CDR3 is built from 17 residues. Germline V CDR1 and CDR2: MGHRA, YSYEKL. J was trimmed by 6 bases and V by 1 base; bases with no gene match: 14. The CDR3 bases are TGCGCCAGCAGCCAAGGAGGTGGAACAGGGGAAGGGAAGACCCAGTACTTC. Translated, it gives CASSQGGGTGEGKTQYF.

This clonotype was seen once. This chain connects TRBV20-1 to TRBJ2-7, with TRBD2 identical over 12 bases. Germline CDR1 reads DFQATT; CDR2 reads SNEGSKA (reference sequence). The CDR3 is 19 residues long. Trimming took 2 bases from V and 3 from J; bases not matched to a gene: 17. CDR3 DNA sequence: TGCAGTGCTAGAATCTGGGAGGGGGGGACTAGCGGGTTCAACTACGAGCAGTACTTC. Amino acids: CSARIWEGGTSGFNYEQYF.

This rearrangement joins TRBV19 to TRBJ1-1, with D possibly matching TRBD1 (5 bases). Germline-derived CDR1 and CDR2 are LNHDA and SQIVND (reference sequence). Between the trimmed V and J ends, which lost 7 bases and 6 bases, there was a span of 24 bases. The CDR3 is made up of 16 amino acids. The CDR3 is CASTLNSGPVLAEAFF. The CDR3 nucleotides are TGTGCCAGTACCCTAAACTCGGGGCCCGTTCTGGCTGAAGCTTTCTTT.

This clonotype was detected only a few times. The chain has TRBV7-8 and TRBJ2-7; D not resolved. The CDR3 is made up of 12 amino acids. V lost 4 bases, J lost 3 bases, and 7 bases lay in between. Germline V gives CDR1 SGHVS, CDR2 FQNEAQ. CDR3 amino acids: CASSSEGYEQYF. In nucleotides, the CDR3 is TGTGCCAGCAGCTCCGAAGGCTACGAGCAGTACTTC.

The chain has TRBV9 and TRBJ1-6; no definite D call. V lost 3 bases to trimming and J lost 9 bases, with 7 bases between them. This CDR3 contains 12 residues. CDR1 and CDR2 (germline): SGDLS, YYNGEE. The DNA for the CDR3 is TGTGCCAGCAGCGGTCGTAGTTCACCCCTCCACTTT. This sequence encodes CASSGRSSPLHF.